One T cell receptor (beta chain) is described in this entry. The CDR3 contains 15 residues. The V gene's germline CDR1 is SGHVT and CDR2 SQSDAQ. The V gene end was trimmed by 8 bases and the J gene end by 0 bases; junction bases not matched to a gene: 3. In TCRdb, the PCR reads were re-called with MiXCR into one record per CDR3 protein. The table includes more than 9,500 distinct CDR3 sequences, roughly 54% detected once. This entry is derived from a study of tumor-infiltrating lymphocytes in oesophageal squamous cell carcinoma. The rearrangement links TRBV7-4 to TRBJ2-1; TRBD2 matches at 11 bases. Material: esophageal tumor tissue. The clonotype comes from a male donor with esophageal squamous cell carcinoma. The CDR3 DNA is TGTGCCAGCGGGACTAGCGGATACTCCTACAATGAGCAGTTCTTC. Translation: CASGTSGYSYNEQFF.